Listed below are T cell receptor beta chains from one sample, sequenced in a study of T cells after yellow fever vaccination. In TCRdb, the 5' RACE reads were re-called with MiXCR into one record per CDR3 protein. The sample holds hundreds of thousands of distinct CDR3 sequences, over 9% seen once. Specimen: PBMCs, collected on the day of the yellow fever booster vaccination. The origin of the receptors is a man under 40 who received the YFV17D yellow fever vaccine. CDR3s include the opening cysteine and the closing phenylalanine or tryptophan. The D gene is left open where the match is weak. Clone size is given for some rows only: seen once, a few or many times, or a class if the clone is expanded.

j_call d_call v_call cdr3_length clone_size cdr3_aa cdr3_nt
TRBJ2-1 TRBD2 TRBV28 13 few CASSKTSGNEQFF TGTGCCAGCAGCAAGACTAGCGGCAATGAGCAGTTCTTC
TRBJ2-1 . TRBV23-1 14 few CASGSTDTENEQFF TGCGCCAGCGGCTCCACGGACACAGAAAATGAGCAGTTCTTC
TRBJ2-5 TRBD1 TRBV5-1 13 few CASRWGQQETQYF TGCGCCAGCAGGTGGGGACAGCAAGAGACCCAGTACTTC
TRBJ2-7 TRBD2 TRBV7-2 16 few CASSLGASGRVGEQYF TGTGCCAGCAGCTTAGGGGCTAGCGGGAGGGTTGGCGAGCAGTACTTC
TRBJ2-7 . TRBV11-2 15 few CASSLSGQGIYEQYF TGTGCCAGCAGCTTAAGCGGGCAGGGCATTTACGAGCAGTACTTC
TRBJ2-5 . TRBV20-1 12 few CSATADGETQYF TGCAGTGCTACGGCGGATGGAGAGACCCAGTACTTC
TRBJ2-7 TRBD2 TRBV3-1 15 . CASSQDPLAGGEQYF TGTGCCAGCAGCCAAGACCCACTAGCGGGAGGCGAGCAGTACTTC
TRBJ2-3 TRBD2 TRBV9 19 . CASSTRRAASGSFADTQYF TGTGCCAGCAGCACCCGACGGGCTGCTAGCGGGAGTTTCGCAGATACGCAGTATTTT
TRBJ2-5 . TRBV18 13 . CASSPSFQETQYF TGTGCCAGCTCACCCTCATTCCAAGAGACCCAGTACTTC
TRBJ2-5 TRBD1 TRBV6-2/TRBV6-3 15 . CASSYNDRDQETQYF TGTGCCAGCAGTTACAACGACAGGGACCAAGAGACCCAGTACTTC
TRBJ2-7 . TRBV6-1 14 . CASSQVGWTDEQYF TGTGCCAGCTCCCAGGTGGGTTGGACGGACGAGCAGTACTTC
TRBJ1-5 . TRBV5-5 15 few CASSLTVPGDQPQHF TGTGCCAGCAGCTTGACAGTCCCGGGGGATCAGCCCCAGCATTTT
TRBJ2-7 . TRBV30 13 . CAWSRELSYEQYF TGTGCCTGGAGTCGAGAGCTCTCCTACGAGCAGTACTTC
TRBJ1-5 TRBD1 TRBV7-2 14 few CASSLTGGSQPQHF TGTGCCAGCAGCTTGACAGGGGGTAGTCAGCCCCAGCATTTT
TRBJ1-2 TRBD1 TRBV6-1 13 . CASRPDRGRGYTF TGTGCCAGCAGGCCCGACAGGGGGCGCGGCTACACCTTC
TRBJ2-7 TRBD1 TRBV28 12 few CATGTDVYEQYF TGTGCCACGGGGACAGACGTCTACGAGCAGTACTTC
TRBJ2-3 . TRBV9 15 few CASSPQTGAQDTQYF TGTGCCAGCAGCCCGCAAACGGGAGCACAAGATACGCAGTATTTT
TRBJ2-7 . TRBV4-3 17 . CASSQDPLTGEVYEQYF TGCGCCAGCAGCCAAGATCCCTTAACGGGAGAGGTCTACGAGCAGTACTTC
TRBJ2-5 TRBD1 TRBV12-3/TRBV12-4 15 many CASSPRQGWAEAQYF TGTGCCAGCAGTCCCCGACAGGGCTGGGCGGAGGCCCAGTACTTC
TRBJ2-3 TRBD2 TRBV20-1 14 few CSAPGLAGVDTQYF TGCAGTGCTCCGGGACTAGCGGGAGTGGATACGCAGTATTTT
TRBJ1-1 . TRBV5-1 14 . CAGRRVPGNTEAFF TGCGCCGGGCGAAGAGTCCCTGGGAACACTGAAGCTTTCTTT
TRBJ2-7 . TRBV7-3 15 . CASSLTPVEGIEQYF TGTGCCAGCAGCTTAACTCCCGTGGAGGGAATTGAGCAGTACTTC
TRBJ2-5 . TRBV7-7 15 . CASSSGRGTQETQYF TGTGCCAGCAGTTCGGGCCGCGGGACCCAAGAGACCCAGTACTTC
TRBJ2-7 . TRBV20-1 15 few CSARVATASSYEQYF TGCAGTGCTAGAGTAGCGACTGCAAGCTCCTACGAGCAGTACTTC
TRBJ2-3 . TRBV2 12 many CASRVNTDTQYF TGTGCCAGCAGAGTGAACACAGATACGCAGTATTTT
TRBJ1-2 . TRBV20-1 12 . CSASRRNYGYTF TGCAGTGCTAGTCGCAGAAACTATGGCTACACCTTC